This T cell receptor beta chain stems from a study of cytomegalovirus exposure and HLA in healthy donors. A word on this clone: Its specificity is not known.

PCR used 60 Vbeta primers and 13 Jbeta primers. Sequencing used immunoSEQ multiplex PCR; TCRdb keeps in-frame clones, though not all of them. The sample has roughly 150,000 clones, 75% seen once. Study outcomes and limitations: Apart from CMV serostatus, no immune exposure information was available. In an earlier analysis, about 87% or about 30%: the productive usage of most TCR beta V segments.

The CDR3 contains 14 residues. Per germline, CDR1 SNHLY and CDR2 FYNNEI. Deletions cut 3 bases from V and 5 bases from J, with 11 bases between. Sequencing was done on a sample of PBMCs. The chain carries TRBV2 and TRBJ1-5, with unresolved D. The source of this sequence is a man aged 25-40 years in good health and CMV-seronegative. This chain's CDR3 is CASSEVSAYQPQHF. DNA for the CDR3: TGTGCCAGCAGTGAGGTCAGTGCATATCAGCCCCAGCATTTT.